The sequence of this T cell receptor beta chain was determined in a study of shared clonotypes between healthy human individuals. General observations from the study: Lower generation probabilities were found for non-shared clonotypes than for those shared by all four donors.

Losses at the gene ends were 0 bases for V and 4 bases for J; bases not matched to a gene: 4. Germline-derived CDR1 and CDR2 are SGHNT and YYREEE (reference sequence). The CDR3 length is 16 residues. Of note for this clone: Its antigen is currently unknown.

The data were produced by immunoSEQ multiplex PCR, yet TCRdb's version contains in-frame clones alone and is incomplete. The profile shows about 1.1 million clones, 60% to 85% of them singletons. Sequences were obtained from memory CD4+ T cells from PBMCs. The sample's subset: CD45RA-negative fraction. This clonotype was obtained from a young man in good health. Some clones in this sample may be carry-over from other donors' samples. The V call is TRBV5-4, the J call TRBJ2-2; 9 positions match TRBD1. Written as DNA, the CDR3 is TGTGCCAGCAGCTTGGGGGGGGACAGGGTCACCGGGGAGCTGTTTTTT. This codes for CASSLGGDRVTGELFF. Variable domain in full (rest from reference TRBV5-4 and TRBJ2-2): ETGVTQSPTHLIKTRGQQVTLRCSSQSGHNTVSWYQQALGQGPQFIFQYYREEENGRGNFPPRFSGLQFPNYSSELNVNALELDDSALYLCASSLGGDRVTGELFFGEGSRLTVL.